This TCR beta chain was sequenced in a study of blood T cell repertoires in COVID-19. In the study overall: Donors in the United States, Italy and Spain gave samples during acute or convalescent COVID-19.

In the original processing: Amplifying reference gene primers gave estimates of nucleated cell counts. The protocol was immunoSEQ multiplex PCR, while the TCRdb copy is restricted to in-frame clones and leaves out a portion. The V and J calls and clone size are taken from that table; D and trimming were inferred from the DNA. Seen here are around 250,000 clones, approximately 83% observed once, and the top ten hold 1.5% to 2%. Participants were aged roughly 18 to 90 years from about 25 US areas. Two negative PCRs, clearance, or symptom resolution had been documented for recovered Cohort 3 donors. The germline CDR1 and CDR2 sequences are MNHEY and SVGAGI. The CDR3 has 15 residues. The V and J ends lost 6 bases and 5 bases respectively, with 14 bases between them.

This sequence was found in a woman between 45 and 60 years old who had recovered from COVID-19. The chain joins TRBV6-5 to TRBJ1-6; D not resolved. The sequencing sample was made of PBMCs or T cells enriched from blood (not recorded which). CDR3 sequence: CASSRTSANNSPLHF. As DNA, the CDR3 is TGTGCCAGCAGCCGCACCAGCGCCAATAATTCACCCCTCCACTTT.